The 16 T cell receptor beta chains reported below all come from one sample, sequenced in a study of T-cell memory formation after mild COVID-19. In TCRdb, the 5' RACE reads were re-called with MiXCR into one record per CDR3 protein. The sample contains fewer than 650,000 distinct CDR3 sequences, around a sixth of which appear only once. Sequenced input: PBMCs or a T cell subset sorted from them (not recorded which). The origin of the receptors is an adult woman who had mild COVID-19 (a few samples of this study predate the infection). Cell type and time point are not known.

The gene calls are TRBV5-1 and TRBJ2-1; 9 bases match TRBD2. The trim removed 0 bases at V and 3 bases at J, leaving 10 bases unmatched. The CDR3 has 18 residues. Looked up from germline, CDR1 is SGHRS and CDR2 is YFSETQ. DNA of the CDR3: TGCGCCAGCAGCTTGGCATTAGCGGGGGCCCTAGTCTACAATGAGCAGTTCTTC. As protein: CASSLALAGALVYNEQFF.

The table lists this clonotype with a few counts. This chain uses TRBV18 with TRBJ1-2; 7 bases match TRBD1. V lost 2 bases to trimming and J lost 4 bases; unmatched junction nucleotides: 7. This CDR3 region has 15 residues. CDR1 and CDR2 (germline): KGHSH, LQKENI. DNA for the CDR3: TGTGCCAGCTCACCAGGGGACAGCGTACTCTATGGCTACACCTTC. Translation: CASSPGDSVLYGYTF.

The table lists this clonotype with a few counts. The genes are TRBV10-3 and TRBJ2-7; 12 nucleotides match TRBD1. The CDR3 loop spans 16 amino acids. Germline assignment: CDR1 ENHRY and CDR2 SYGVKD. The trim removed 2 bases at V and 3 bases at J, leaving 5 bases unmatched. This CDR3 is CAISEPGQGADYEQYF. DNA of the CDR3: TGTGCCATCAGTGAGCCGGGACAGGGGGCCGACTACGAGCAGTACTTC.

This clonotype was seen a handful of times. The gene calls are TRBV10-3 and TRBJ2-4, with a possible D match to TRBD1 (5 bases). The CDR3 loop spans 16 amino acids. The V end lost 3 bases, the J end lost 0 bases, and 12 bases lay between the germline ends. Per germline, CDR1 ENHRY and CDR2 SYGVKD. The CDR3 DNA follows: TGTGCCATCAGTGAAGGGGCAGAACTAGCCAAAAACATTCAGTACTTC. It translates to CAISEGAELAKNIQYF.

This clonotype was picked up a small number of times. The rearrangement links TRBV5-1 to TRBJ2-3, with 7 bases matching TRBD2. CDR1 SGHRS and CDR2 YFSETQ come from the germline V gene. The CDR3 contains 14 residues. V was clipped by 2 bases and J by 6 bases; unmatched bases: 6. The DNA of the CDR3 is TGCGCCAGCAGCTTAGAAGCGGGGTGGGATACGCAGTATTTT. Encoded protein: CASSLEAGWDTQYF. Combining the CDR3 with reference TRBV5-1 and TRBJ2-3 gives the whole variable domain KAGVTQTPRYLIKTRGQQVTLSCSPISGHRSVSWYQQTPGQGLQFLFEYFSETQRNKGNFPGRFSGRQFSNSRSEMNVSTLELGDSALYLCASSLEAGWDTQYFGPGTRLTVL.

J is TRBJ1-2 and V is TRBV4-1; possible D gene TRBD1, 5 bases. CDR3 length: 17 amino acids. The ends were cut back, 3 bases at V and 2 bases at J, with 19 bases in the middle. The germline CDR1 and CDR2 sequences are MGHRA and YSYEKL. Here the CDR3 DNA reads TGCGCCAGCAGCCACCCCTGGGGGGGATTAGAGAACTATGGCTACACCTTC. It is translated as CASSHPWGGLENYGYTF.

The chain uses TRBV20-1 and TRBJ2-1, with a possible D match to TRBD1 (5 bases). This CDR3 region has 14 residues. Per germline, CDR1 DFQATT and CDR2 SNEGSKA (reference sequence). V was clipped by 6 bases and J by 2 bases, with 14 bases between them. CDR3 coding DNA: TGCAGTGCCGGTAGGGGCTCTACCTACAATGAGCAGTTCTTC. Amino acid sequence: CSAGRGSTYNEQFF.

The CDR3 DNA is TGTGCCAGCAGTAGGATAGAGACAGGGAGGTACGAGCAGTTCTTC. This encodes CASSRIETGRYEQFF. J is TRBJ2-1 and V is TRBV6-4; a possible D gene is TRBD1 (7 bases). The CDR3 is 15 residues long. V was pared by 5 bases and J by 10 bases, with 21 bases between. CDR1 and CDR2 (germline): MRHNA, SNTAGT.

This sequence joins TRBV4-3 and TRBJ1-1; D gene uncertain. The V end was cut by 4 bases, the J end by 0 bases, with 6 bases between. Germline values: CDR1 LGHNA, CDR2 YSLEER. The CDR3 contains 13 residues. The chain's CDR3 is CASSPVMNTEAFF. CDR3 nucleotide sequence: TGCGCCAGCAGCCCAGTTATGAACACTGAAGCTTTCTTT.

Many counts were recorded for this clonotype. The chain carries TRBV9 and TRBJ2-5; possibly TRBD1 or TRBD2 for D (6 bases each). The length of the CDR3 is 17 residues. The V gene's germline CDR1 is SGDLS and CDR2 YYNGEE. V shed 2 bases and J shed 1 base, with 18 bases lying between them. As DNA, the CDR3 is TGTGCCAGCAGCGTGGGAGTGGGGGGCTCAAGCCAAGAGACCCAGTACTTC. It is translated as CASSVGVGGSSQETQYF.

The rearrangement links TRBV5-1 to TRBJ1-1; perhaps TRBD1 as D (5 bases). Looked up from germline, CDR1 is SGHRS and CDR2 is YFSETQ. This CDR3 spans 16 amino acids. Deletions cut 0 bases from V and 1 base from J, with 13 bases between. CDR3 sequence (DNA): TGCGCCAGCAGCTTGGCCGCCAGGGTGACGAACACTGAAGCTTTCTTT. This sequence encodes CASSLAARVTNTEAFF.

This clonotype came up many times. The chain couples TRBV4-2 to TRBJ2-2; 10 bases align to TRBD1. The CDR3 is 16 residues long. Germline CDR1 LGHNA, CDR2 YNFKEQ. V was clipped by 4 bases and J by 4 bases; unmatched bases: 6. Here the CDR3 DNA reads TGTGCCAGCAGCCGAAGACAGGGGGCTTCCACCGGGGAGCTGTTTTTT. This translates into CASSRRQGASTGELFF.

This clonotype has just a few counts. The V and J genes are TRBV6-5 and TRBJ2-7; 12 nucleotides line up with TRBD2. The V gene end was trimmed by 5 bases and the J gene end by 0 bases; junction bases not matched to a gene: 2. In germline, CDR1 is MNHEY, CDR2 SVGAGI. There are 15 residues in the CDR3. The CDR3 reads CASSRTSGDSYEQYF. The DNA for the CDR3 is TGTGCCAGCAGTCGGACTAGCGGGGACTCCTACGAGCAGTACTTC.

This clonotype came up a few times. This chain uses TRBV9 with TRBJ2-3; TRBD1 might be the D (6 bases). V was clipped by 3 bases and J by 3 bases, with 11 bases between them. The CDR3 contains 14 residues. Germline V gene data show CDR1 as SGDLS and CDR2 as YYNGEE. CDR3 residues: CASSDPRGTDTQYF. CDR3 nucleotide sequence: TGTGCCAGCAGCGACCCGAGGGGGACAGATACGCAGTATTTT.

In its sample, this clonotype was seen a few times. The V and J genes are TRBV20-1 and TRBJ2-5; D ambiguous. This CDR3 comprises 12 residues. The ends were cut back, 3 bases at V and 0 bases at J, with 5 bases in the middle. Germline V gives CDR1 DFQATT, CDR2 SNEGSKA (reference sequence). The CDR3 region is CSASENQETQYF. In nucleotides, the CDR3 is TGCAGTGCTAGCGAGAACCAAGAGACCCAGTACTTC.

This clonotype has more than one count but fewer than ten. The CDR3 loop reads CASSQAILSARDFYEQYF. CDR3 DNA: TGCGCCAGCAGCCAAGCCATCTTAAGCGCTAGGGATTTCTACGAGCAGTACTTC. The V and J genes are TRBV4-3 and TRBJ2-7; D unclear. Per the germline V gene, CDR1 is LGHNA and CDR2 is YSLEER. Trimming left V 1 base short and J 3 bases short, with 22 bases between. The CDR3 totals 18 residues.